This paragraph reports one T cell receptor (beta chain). Ten immunoSEQ deep assay plates served to sequence unsorted PBMC DNA. Sequenced by immunoSEQ multiplex PCR; TCRdb stores in-frame clones only, minus some. The sample lists hundreds of thousands of clones, roughly 80% occurring once. This record belongs to a study of shared clonotypes between healthy human individuals. Study at large: Aged between 18 and 49, the donors were a couple of women and a few men.

Recent vaccinations or acute infections were absent in the healthy HIV-negative adult donors. Unsorted samples relied on roughly 100 million PBMCs, which served as the source of genomic DNA. This CDR3 spans 14 amino acids. The V gene lost 1 base and the J gene lost 7 bases, with 13 bases spanning the gap. The germline gives CDR1 SGHVS, CDR2 FQNEAQ. The origin of this receptor is a woman aged 40 to 50 in good health. Some clones in this sample may be carry-over from other donors' samples. This sequence joins TRBV7-8 and TRBJ1-2, with a weak D call TRBD1 (5 bases). The sample was PBMCs. Here the CDR3 reads CASSLDQGRGGYTF. The CDR3 DNA is TGTGCCAGCAGCTTAGATCAGGGTAGAGGTGGCTACACCTTC.